This record concerns one TCR beta chain sequence. This sample was taken from a study of long-term antiretroviral therapy in people with HIV. HIV-positive participants were all treated in the United States. An immunoSEQ assay, version v3.0, was performed at survey level. Sequenced by immunoSEQ multiplex PCR; TCRdb stores in-frame clones only, minus some. The sample yields some 16,000 clones, 70% to 90% seen once. The source is a woman aged 40 to 50 with HIV. Sequenced material: unsorted PBMCs, taken 0.5 years after starting antiretroviral therapy.

The CDR3 DNA reads as TGTGCCAGCAGTTCGACCGGGGAGCTGTTTTTT. Protein: CASSSTGELFF. The chain uses TRBV6-1 and TRBJ2-2; D gene ambiguous. This CDR3 is built from 11 residues. Germline CDR1 MNHNS, CDR2 SASEGT. Trimming stripped 5 bases from V and 5 bases from J, with 3 bases between.